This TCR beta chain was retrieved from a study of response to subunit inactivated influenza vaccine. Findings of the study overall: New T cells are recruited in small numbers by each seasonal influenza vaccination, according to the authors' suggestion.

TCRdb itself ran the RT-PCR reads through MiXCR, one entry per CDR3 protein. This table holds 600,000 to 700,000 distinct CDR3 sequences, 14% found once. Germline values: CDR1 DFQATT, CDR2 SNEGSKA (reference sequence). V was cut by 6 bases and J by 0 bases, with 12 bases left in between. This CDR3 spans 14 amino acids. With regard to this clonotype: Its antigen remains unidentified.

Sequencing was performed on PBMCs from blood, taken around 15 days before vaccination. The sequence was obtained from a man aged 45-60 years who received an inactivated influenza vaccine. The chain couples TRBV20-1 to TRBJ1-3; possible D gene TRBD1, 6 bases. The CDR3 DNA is TGCAGTGCGTCGGACAGAAACTCTGGAAACACCATATATTTT. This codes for CSASDRNSGNTIYF.